This T cell receptor beta chain was sequenced in a study of cytomegalovirus exposure and HLA in healthy donors. Points from the study as a whole: Roughly uniform sequencing depth across donors was assumed, possibly incorrectly.

Germline CDR1 SEHNR, CDR2 FQNEAQ (reference sequence). The CDR3 has 17 residues. About this clone itself: Its antigen is unknown. The junction and the germline gene differ at one end; a read error may be behind it.

The PCR was carried out with 60 Vbeta primers and 13 Jbeta primers. Libraries were prepared by immunoSEQ multiplex PCR; TCRdb keeps only in-frame clonotypes and omits some of them. The sample yields 100,000 to 150,000 clones, about 82% seen once. Input material: PBMCs. This rearrangement joins TRBV7-9 to TRBJ2-2; 14 bases agree with TRBD2. This TCR was recovered from a female donor in good health and CMV-seropositive. CDR3 DNA: TGTTCCAGCCGGTTGTCCGGGACTAGCGGGGGCACCGGGGAGCTGTTTTTT. Protein: CSSRLSGTSGGTGELFF. The complete variable domain, with remaining parts taken from reference TRBV7-9 and TRBJ2-2, reads DTGVSQNPRHKITKRGQNVTFRCDPISEHNRLYWYRQTLGQGPEFLTYFQNEAQLEKSRLLSDRFSAERPKGSFSTLEIQRTEQGDSAMYLCSSRLSGTSGGTGELFFGEGSRLTVL.